The next 20 T cell receptor beta chains were all read from a single sample in a study of cytotoxic CD8 clonotypes in ibrutinib-treated CLL. The table came from immunoSEQ multiplex PCR; TCRdb's copy has only in-frame clones and leaves some out. Among around 97,000 clones listed, 70% to 80% were seen once. The sequencing here drew on PBMCs, taken after 12 months of ibrutinib treatment. The source of these receptors is a human donor with chronic lymphocytic leukemia.

V and J are TRBV6-6 and TRBJ2-7; 7 bases are a match to TRBD1. The CDR3 sequence is 13 residues long. V shed 4 bases and J 7 bases; nucleotides not matched to a gene: 7. In germline, CDR1 is MNHNY, CDR2 SVGAGI (reference sequence). The CDR3 sequence: CASSWTGPAEQYF. DNA of the CDR3: TGTGCCAGCAGTTGGACAGGTCCAGCGGAGCAGTACTTC.

Only one count was recorded for this clone. The CDR3 reads CASSSSLKNEQFF. The CDR3 region has the DNA TGTGCCAGCAGTTCATCCCTAAAGAATGAGCAGTTCTTC. The chain employs TRBV6-5 and TRBJ2-1; D ambiguous. V lost 4 bases to trimming and J lost 7 bases, with 11 bases between them. Per the germline V gene, CDR1 is MNHEY and CDR2 is SVGAGI. CDR3 size: 13 residues.

The V and J genes are TRBV7-2 and TRBJ2-5; D remains unclear. The CDR3 spans 15 residues. The germline V gene has CDR1 SGHTA and CDR2 FQGNSA. The V end was cut by 3 bases, the J end by 4 bases, with 15 bases between. CDR3 nucleotides: TGTGCCAGCAGCTTGGGCAGGTTGCTGGGAGAGACCCAGTACTTC. Protein product: CASSLGRLLGETQYF.

J is TRBJ1-2 and V is TRBV6-4, with D possibly TRBD1 on 5 matching bases. The CDR3 has 12 amino acids. Germline V lookup: CDR1 MRHNA, CDR2 SNTAGT. The germline V and J ends were trimmed by 4 bases and 7 bases, with 10 bases remaining between them. The CDR3 region has the DNA TGTGCCAGCAGTGGGCAGGGCCTTGGCTACACCTTC. Protein: CASSGQGLGYTF.

The chain uses TRBV6-4 and TRBJ1-6; 9 positions match TRBD1. The germline V gene has CDR1 MRHNA and CDR2 SNTAGT. CDR3 length: 14 residues. V gave up 6 bases and J gave up 8 bases; unmatched junction bases: 5. The CDR3 protein is CASRGRDRDSPLHF. DNA of the CDR3: TGTGCCAGCAGAGGCCGGGACAGGGATTCACCCCTCCACTTT.

V usage is TRBV9 and J usage is TRBJ1-2, with D maybe TRBD1 (5 bases). Germline values: CDR1 SGDLS, CDR2 YYNGEE. The V and J ends lost 3 bases and 7 bases respectively, with 16 bases between them. The CDR3 covers 14 residues. This CDR3 reads CASSAYRTWGGYTF. The CDR3, as DNA: TGTGCCAGCAGCGCATACAGGACCTGGGGTGGCTACACCTTC.

With regard to this clone: Given a far larger clone just one base away, this is likely a sequencing read error. The sample has other DNA sequences that encode this CDR3 too. The chain links TRBV7-9 to TRBJ2-1; D may be TRBD2 (6 bases). The V end was cut by 5 bases, the J end by 9 bases, with 14 bases between. The CDR3 spans 13 residues. Germline CDR1 and CDR2: SEHNR and FQNEAQ (reference sequence). The CDR3 spells CASSGGTSSEQFF. As DNA, the CDR3 is TGTGCCAGCAGCGGGGGGACCAGTTCTGAGCAGTTCTTC.

The rearrangement uses TRBV4-2 and TRBJ2-7; 16 nucleotides line up with TRBD2. The CDR3 contains 18 residues. V gave up 5 bases and J gave up 6 bases; unmatched junction bases: 13. Germline CDR1 and CDR2: LGHNA and YNFKEQ. The CDR3: CASSSPGTSGGASLEQYF. In DNA form, the CDR3 reads TGTGCCAGCAGCTCGCCCGGGACTAGCGGGGGGGCATCCCTCGAGCAGTACTTC.

This chain uses TRBV9 with TRBJ2-7; D ambiguous. This CDR3 has 14 residues. The germline gives CDR1 SGDLS, CDR2 YYNGEE. V was trimmed by 1 base and J by 2 bases, leaving 10 bases between them. In DNA, the CDR3 is TGTGCCAGCAGCGTAAACACCCTTACCTACGAGCAGTACTTC. Translating it yields CASSVNTLTYEQYF.

V gene TRBV4-3 combines with J gene TRBJ2-3; D unclear. The CDR3 contains 17 residues. Germline V gene sequence: CDR1 LGHNA, CDR2 YSLEER. V was cut by 0 bases and J by 2 bases, with 15 bases left in between. The CDR3: CASSQEGYQALTDTQYF. Written as DNA, the CDR3 is TGCGCCAGCAGCCAAGAAGGGTATCAGGCCCTCACAGATACGCAGTATTTT.

The rearrangement uses TRBV9 and TRBJ2-3, with TRBD2 matching 13 bases. CDR1 and CDR2 from the germline V gene are SGDLS and YYNGEE. There are 19 residues in the CDR3. With 3 bases clipped from V and 6 bases from J, the junction kept 16 bases outside the gene matches. The CDR3 protein is CASSDRQVTGTSGVDTQYF. CDR3 bases: TGTGCCAGCAGCGATCGTCAGGTTACCGGGACTAGCGGGGTGGATACGCAGTATTTT. The complete variable domain, with remaining parts taken from reference TRBV9 and TRBJ2-3, reads DSGVTQTPKHLITATGQRVTLRCSPRSGDLSVYWYQQSLDQGLQFLIQYYNGEERAKGNILERFSAQQFPDLHSELNLSSLELGDSALYFCASSDRQVTGTSGVDTQYFGPGTRLTVL.

This sequence joins TRBV5-1 and TRBJ2-7; D is unresolved. The CDR3 sequence is 17 residues long. V was cut by 2 bases and J by 2 bases, with 20 bases left in between. In germline, CDR1 is SGHRS, CDR2 YFSETQ. The CDR3 loop is CASSLLPDRSNAYEQYF. CDR3 nucleotides: TGCGCCAGCAGCTTACTACCGGACCGATCGAACGCCTACGAGCAGTACTTC.

The chain has TRBV30 and TRBJ2-5, with TRBD1 matching 9 bases. The trim removed 2 bases at V and 0 bases at J, leaving 4 bases unmatched. Germline loops: CDR1 GTSNPN, CDR2 SVGIG (reference sequence). The CDR3 consists of 15 residues. This CDR3 is CAWSMDRGYQETQYF. The CDR3 region has the DNA TGTGCCTGGAGTATGGACAGGGGATACCAAGAGACCCAGTACTTC.

This chain links TRBV19 with TRBJ1-6; D might be TRBD1 (5 bases). This CDR3 has 14 residues. The V gene's germline CDR1 is LNHDA and CDR2 SQIVND (reference sequence). Trimming shortened V by 3 bases and J by 10 bases, and 13 bases separated the two germline ends. CDR3 nucleotides: TGTGCCAGTAGTATCGGACAAGAAGGGTCACCCCTCCACTTT. Protein sequence: CASSIGQEGSPLHF.

The V gene is TRBV5-1, the J gene TRBJ2-7; D gene ambiguous. Germline CDR1 reads SGHRS; CDR2 reads YFSETQ. This CDR3 is 14 amino acids long. V was cut by 2 bases and J by 2 bases, with 11 bases left in between. The CDR3, as DNA: TGCGCCAGCAGCTTTACCGGTTCTACCTACGAGCAGTACTTC. Amino acid sequence: CASSFTGSTYEQYF. The full variable domain, rest sourced from reference TRBV5-1 and TRBJ2-7, is KAGVTQTPRYLIKTRGQQVTLSCSPISGHRSVSWYQQTPGQGLQFLFEYFSETQRNKGNFPGRFSGRQFSNSRSEMNVSTLELGDSALYLCASSFTGSTYEQYFGPGTRLTVT.

This clone was recorded a few times. The chain combines TRBV6-6 with TRBJ1-3; no reliable D call. Germline-derived CDR1 and CDR2 are MNHNY and SVGAGI (reference sequence). The CDR3 is made up of 14 amino acids. Trimming shortened V by 2 bases and J by 0 bases, and 5 bases separated the two germline ends. This chain's CDR3 is CASSYRVSGNTIYF. Written as DNA, the CDR3 is TGTGCCAGCAGTTACAGGGTCTCTGGAAACACCATATATTTT.

This chain uses TRBV7-3 with TRBJ2-1, with TRBD2 identical over 13 bases. Trimming at V came to 2 bases and at J to 5 bases, leaving 3 bases not matched to a gene. The CDR3 loop spans 16 amino acids. CDR1 and CDR2 (germline): SGHTA, FQGTGA. CDR3 in DNA: TGTGCCAGCAGCTTAGGGACTAGCGGGGTAAACAATGAGCAGTTCTTC. Its translation: CASSLGTSGVNNEQFF. Together with reference TRBV7-3 and TRBJ2-1, the CDR3 gives the full variable domain: GAGVSQTPSNKVTEKGKYVELRCDPISGHTALYWYRQSLGQGPEFLIYFQGTGAADDSGLPNDRFFAVRPEGSVSTLKIQRTERGDSAVYLCASSLGTSGVNNEQFFGPGTRLTVL.

This chain connects TRBV25-1 to TRBJ2-3; unclear D gene. The V and J ends lost 1 base and 0 bases respectively, with 11 bases between them. The CDR3 extends over 16 amino acids. Germline CDR1 is MGHDK and CDR2 is SYGVNS. This CDR3 reads CASSEWKGASTDTQYF. The DNA of the CDR3 is TGTGCCAGCAGTGAATGGAAGGGTGCGAGCACAGATACGCAGTATTTT.

There are a few counts of this clone. V is TRBV19 and J is TRBJ1-6, with 10 bases aligning to TRBD1. V dropped 7 bases and J dropped 9; count of bases not matched to a gene: 3. This CDR3 contains 13 residues. Germline CDR1 LNHDA, CDR2 SQIVND (reference sequence). The CDR3 coding sequence is TGTGCCAGTACCGGGACAGGGGTTTCACCCCTCCACTTT. Amino acids: CASTGTGVSPLHF.

The V call is TRBV4-1, the J call TRBJ2-2; no clear D gene. This CDR3 is 14 amino acids long. Trimming stripped 0 bases from V and 2 bases from J, with 4 bases between. Germline V gene sequence: CDR1 MGHRA, CDR2 YSYEKL. This CDR3 is CASSQEFNTGELFF. In DNA, the CDR3 is TGCGCCAGCAGCCAAGAATTTAACACCGGGGAGCTGTTTTTT.